This T cell receptor beta chain comes out of a study of technical replicates of blood from several donors (dated by TCRdb to between 2016 and 2019). Worth noting for this clone: The specificity of this receptor is unknown. Per-nucleotide qualities are absent, and no much larger clonotype sits a single base away.

The receptor library was made with the immunoSEQ multiplex PCR assay. This immuneACCESS table, as held by TCRdb, lists in-frame sequences with V and J called but not all clones. Of the missing ones, under half trace to an unresolved V gene in checked studies; the others have no known cause. The sample table shows some 70,000 clones, and approximately 90% are seen once. The top ten clonotypes cover 0.3% to 0.4% of the sample. Trimming removed 2 bases from V and 3 bases from J; the gene matches leave 6 bases unexplained. Its CDR3 holds 15 amino acids, cysteine through phenylalanine. Only the CDR3 DNA is retained, 45 bases long and in frame from the first base. CDR1 and CDR2, per the germline V gene, are MGHRA and YSYEKL.

The specimen sequenced was T cells isolated from PBMCs. The rearranged segments are TRBV4-1 and TRBJ1-1, with 7 junctional bases fitting TRBD1. This clonotype was sampled from a human donor in good health. This receptor has the CDR3 CASSQPDRVYTEAFF. In nucleotides, the sequence is TGCGCCAGCAGCCAACCCGACAGGGTATACACTGAAGCTTTCTTT.